The 12 T cell receptor beta chains below all came from one sample that was sequenced in a study of blood T cell repertoires in COVID-19 (dated by TCRdb to about 2020). The method was the immunoSEQ multiplex PCR assay. The source is immuneACCESS, and TCRdb retained only in-frame sequences with V and J called. Part of the clones is not carried over; for the studies checked, unresolved V genes explain less than half of this, and the remainder is unexplained. Counted in this sample were a few hundred thousand clones; about 90% of them appeared once. 2.1% of the sample is held by the ten biggest clonotypes. Sequencing was performed on peripheral blood. The receptor source for this set is a woman in her sixties with COVID-19, enrolled during active disease.

The V call is TRBV4-3, the J call TRBJ1-2, with 7 positions matching TRBD1. CDR3 length equals 16 residues. Germline V gene data show CDR1 as LGHNA and CDR2 as YSLEER. Germline trimming cut 0 bases from V and 8 bases from J; bases unmatched to any gene: 12. CDR3 residues: CASSQDASGQRDGYTF. The CDR3 DNA follows: TGCGCCAGCAGCCAAGATGCGTCGGGACAGAGGGACGGCTACACCTTC.

CDR3 bases: TGTGCCAGCAGCCAACACAGGGGATACACTGAAGCTTTCTTT. This sequence encodes CASSQHRGYTEAFF. The V call is TRBV7-2, the J call TRBJ1-1; TRBD1 matches 7 bases. CDR1 and CDR2 from the germline V gene are SGHTA and FQGNSA. With V trimmed by 5 bases and J by 3 bases, 6 bases remained unmatched. This CDR3 contains 14 residues.

The chain employs TRBV5-5 and TRBJ1-1; a weak D match, TRBD1 (6 bases). Germline V lookup: CDR1 SGHKS, CDR2 YYEKEE (reference sequence). The V end was cut by 6 bases, the J end by 2 bases, with 17 bases between. This CDR3 spans 15 amino acids. CDR3 DNA: TGTGCCAGCACCAATGACAGGCAAGGTAACACTGAAGCTTTCTTT. Protein sequence: CASTNDRQGNTEAFF.

The gene calls are TRBV4-3 and TRBJ1-2; 10 nucleotides agree with TRBD1. Germline CDR1 reads LGHNA; CDR2 reads YSLEER. The length of the CDR3 is 15 residues. V lost 4 bases, J lost 6 bases, and 8 bases stayed unmatched. The CDR3 sequence is CASSPWGTGEDGYTF. In nucleotides, the CDR3 is TGCGCCAGCAGCCCTTGGGGGACAGGGGAGGATGGCTACACCTTC.

J is TRBJ2-7 and V is TRBV18, with 7 positions matching TRBD1. The CDR3 has 14 residues. Germline CDR1 and CDR2: KGHSH and LQKENI. The V segment lost 6 bases and the J segment 1 base; nucleotides outside the gene matches: 6. The CDR3 is CASSPARGSYEQYF. For the CDR3, the DNA is TGTGCCAGCTCTCCCGCCAGGGGGTCCTACGAGCAGTACTTC.

This chain links TRBV6-5 with TRBJ2-2; maybe TRBD1 (6 bases). The CDR3 totals 15 residues. Trimming removed 6 bases at V and 1 base at J, with 12 bases between. Germline values: CDR1 MNHEY, CDR2 SVGAGI. The DNA of the CDR3 is TGTGCCAGCAGCCCGGCAGGGGAGAACACCGGGGAGCTGTTTTTT. It translates to CASSPAGENTGELFF.

J is TRBJ2-7 and V is TRBV13, with D perhaps TRBD1 (6 bases). CDR3 length equals 17 residues. V was trimmed by 4 bases and J by 4 bases, leaving 23 bases between them. CDR1 and CDR2 from the germline V gene are PRHDT and FYEKMQ (reference sequence). CDR3 sequence (DNA): TGTGCCAGCAGCTCATCTCAGACAAGGGGGATTCATTACGAGCAGTACTTC. It is translated as CASSSSQTRGIHYEQYF. Full variable domain (missing parts from reference TRBV13 and TRBJ2-7): AAGVIQSPRHLIKEKRETATLKCYPIPRHDTVYWYQQGPGQDPQFLISFYEKMQSDKGSIPDRFSAQQFSDYHSELNMSSLELGDSALYFCASSSSQTRGIHYEQYFGPGTRLTVT.

This sequence joins TRBV7-6 and TRBJ2-7; 9 bases align to TRBD1. Losses at the gene ends were 2 bases for V and 4 bases for J; bases not matched to a gene: 6. The germline gives CDR1 SGHVS, CDR2 FNYEAQ. CDR3 size: 15 residues. This chain's CDR3 is CASSLFPGQGYEQYF. The CDR3 bases are TGTGCCAGCAGCTTATTCCCGGGACAGGGTTACGAGCAGTACTTC. Combining the CDR3 with reference TRBV7-6 and TRBJ2-7 gives the whole variable domain GAGVSQSPRYKVTKRGQDVALRCDPISGHVSLYWYRQALGQGPEFLTYFNYEAQQDKSGLPNDRFSAERPEGSISTLTIQRTEQRDSAMYRCASSLFPGQGYEQYFGPGTRLTVT.

The chain employs TRBV30 and TRBJ2-7; 7 positions agree with TRBD1. CDR1 GTSNPN and CDR2 SVGIG come from the germline V gene (reference sequence). CDR3 size: 14 residues. The V segment lost 4 bases and the J segment 0 bases; nucleotides outside the gene matches: 6. The CDR3: CAWMRGPSSYEQYF. CDR3 nucleotides: TGTGCCTGGATGAGGGGGCCCAGCTCCTACGAGCAGTACTTC.

This chain uses TRBV5-1 with TRBJ1-2, with 7 bases aligning to TRBD1. Germline CDR1 reads SGHRS; CDR2 reads YFSETQ. CDR3 length equals 14 residues. The ends lost 5 bases at V and 4 bases at J; junction bases unmatched: 8. The CDR3 protein is CASSWDSESYGYTF. For the CDR3, the DNA is TGCGCCAGCAGTTGGGACAGTGAGAGCTATGGCTACACCTTC.

The V and J genes are TRBV5-6 and TRBJ1-3; D remains ambiguous. CDR1 is SGHDT and CDR2 is YYEEEE in the germline V gene. The CDR3 is made up of 14 amino acids. The V and J ends lost 4 bases and 0 bases respectively, with 8 bases between them. This chain's CDR3 is CASSRTGSGNTIYF. CDR3 nucleotides: TGTGCCAGCAGCCGGACTGGCTCTGGAAACACCATATATTTT. Using reference TRBV5-6 and TRBJ1-3 for the parts outside the CDR3, the full variable domain is DAGVTQSPTHLIKTRGQQVTLRCSPKSGHDTVSWYQQALGQGPQFIFQYYEEEERQRGNFPDRFSGHQFPNYSSELNVNALLLGDSALYLCASSRTGSGNTIYFGEGSWLTVV.

The CDR3 spells CASSQDSTGGYQPQHF. The CDR3 region has the DNA TGCGCCAGCAGCCAAGATTCTACAGGGGGCTATCAGCCCCAGCATTTT. The chain joins TRBV4-3 to TRBJ1-5; TRBD1 agrees at 9 bases. This CDR3 comprises 16 residues. The trim removed 0 bases at V and 5 bases at J, leaving 5 bases unmatched. CDR1 and CDR2 (germline): LGHNA, YSLEER.